A single sample gave rise to the 19 T cell receptor beta chains below, sequenced in a study of response to subunit inactivated influenza vaccine. TCRdb reprocessed the RT-PCR reads with MiXCR, giving one entry per CDR3 protein. The sample has about 540,000 distinct CDR3 sequences; roughly a quarter are singletons. A further study also used this sample, focusing on T cells expressing NK-cell markers. As that report states: It was by 5'RACE template switching with UMIs that TCR beta cDNA was made.

The sample was CD4+ T cells sorted from PBMCs, taken 12 days after vaccination. These receptors all stem from a man aged 45-60 years who received an inactivated influenza vaccine.

This clonotype was detected ten times or more. V gene TRBV7-9 combines with J gene TRBJ2-5; D remains ambiguous. Trimming removed 5 bases at V and 1 base at J, with 20 bases between. Germline CDR1 SEHNR, CDR2 FQNEAQ (reference sequence). This CDR3 has 17 amino acids. The CDR3, as DNA: TGTGCCAGCAGCCCATCCAGGAGACGGGCCATCCAAGAGACCCAGTACTTC. Translated: CASSPSRRRAIQETQYF. The entire variable domain, with the rest obtained from reference TRBV7-9 and TRBJ2-5, is as follows: DTGVSQNPRHKITKRGQNVTFRCDPISEHNRLYWYRQTLGQGPEFLTYFQNEAQLEKSRLLSDRFSAERPKGSFSTLEIQRTEQGDSAMYLCASSPSRRRAIQETQYFGPGTRLLVL.

The rearrangement links TRBV12-3 or TRBV12-4 to TRBJ2-7; no reliable D call. V was cut by 2 bases and J by 0 bases, with 11 bases left in between. This CDR3 has 15 residues. The CDR3 protein is CASSLSGLSSYEQYF. The CDR3 nucleotides read TGTGCCAGCAGTTTATCCGGGCTGAGCTCCTACGAGCAGTACTTC.

Details on this clonotype: Compared with germline, one end of the junction differs, possibly owing to a read error. The chain is built from TRBV12-3 or TRBV12-4 and TRBJ2-1; 11 positions agree with TRBD2. CDR3 size: 14 residues. CDR3 protein: CASSLAGGFGEQFF. CDR3 DNA sequence: TGTGCCAGCAGTCTAGCGGGAGGTTTCGGTGAGCAGTTCTTC.

The rearrangement links TRBV7-2 to TRBJ1-1, with a tentative D call TRBD1 (5 bases). V was clipped by 2 bases and J by 3 bases, with 10 bases between them. Looked up from germline, CDR1 is SGHTA and CDR2 is FQGNSA. The CDR3 contains 14 residues. Here the CDR3 DNA reads TGTGCCAGCAGCTTACAGGGAGGGGACACTGAAGCTTTCTTT. It encodes CASSLQGGDTEAFF.

This clonotype was seen a few times. This chain uses TRBV7-2 with TRBJ2-1, with D maybe TRBD2 (5 bases). The germline CDR1 and CDR2 sequences are SGHTA and FQGNSA. The CDR3 contains 16 residues. V lost 0 bases and J lost 2, with 11 bases in between. CDR3 bases: TGTGCCAGCAGCTTAGCCCCTAGCAGAACCTACAATGAGCAGTTCTTC. It is translated as CASSLAPSRTYNEQFF. The entire variable domain, with the rest obtained from reference TRBV7-2 and TRBJ2-1, is as follows: GAGVSQSPSNKVTEKGKDVELRCDPISGHTALYWYRQSLGQGLEFLIYFQGNSAPDKSGLPSDRFSAERTGGSVSTLTIQRTQQEDSAVYLCASSLAPSRTYNEQFFGPGTRLTVL.

In this sample, this clonotype turned up a few times. This chain connects TRBV6-1 to TRBJ1-2; 11 nucleotides line up with TRBD1. This CDR3 is built from 16 residues. Germline V gives CDR1 MNHNS, CDR2 SASEGT. The J segment lost 4 bases and the V segment lost 6 bases, leaving 10 bases of the junction unmatched. The CDR3 loop is CASRKPGQGAFYGYTF. CDR3 bases: TGTGCCAGCAGGAAACCCGGACAGGGGGCGTTCTATGGCTACACCTTC.

This clonotype was seen more than once but under ten times. The rearrangement links TRBV28 to TRBJ2-1; possible D gene TRBD2, 6 bases. CDR3 length: 17 amino acids. The V gene's germline CDR1 is MDHEN and CDR2 SYDVKM. V shed 5 bases and J shed 2 bases, with 19 bases lying between them. The DNA for the CDR3 is TGTGCCAGCAGTCCTCTTATGTCCGGGGGAGCCTACAATGAGCAGTTCTTC. Translation: CASSPLMSGGAYNEQFF.

The chain carries TRBV5-1 and TRBJ2-1; 8 nucleotides align to TRBD1. Per germline, CDR1 SGHRS and CDR2 YFSETQ. V shed 0 bases, J shed 0 bases, and the junction held 2 bases outside the gene matches. The CDR3 length is 16 residues. Here the CDR3 reads CASSLAQGASYNEQFF. The CDR3 bases are TGCGCCAGCAGCTTGGCCCAGGGGGCCTCCTACAATGAGCAGTTCTTC.

The chain uses TRBV7-2 and TRBJ1-1; no clear D. The CDR3 sequence is 15 residues long. V was shortened by 0 bases and J by 4 bases, with 12 bases between the two germline ends. From germline, CDR1 is SGHTA and CDR2 FQGNSA. The DNA for the CDR3 is TGTGCCAGCAGCTTAGCGCCTAACCAACCCACTGAAGCTTTCTTT. Translating gives CASSLAPNQPTEAFF.

The J gene is TRBJ1-1, the V gene TRBV4-2, with D perhaps matching TRBD1 (6 bases). Looked up from germline, CDR1 is LGHNA and CDR2 is YNFKEQ. There are 14 residues in the CDR3. V lost 4 bases, J lost 3 bases, and 12 bases lay in between. CDR3 nucleotide sequence: TGTGCCAGCAGCCTGCACGGGACATACACTGAAGCTTTCTTT. Its translation is CASSLHGTYTEAFF.

The chain is built from TRBV10-1 and TRBJ2-5, with D maybe TRBD2 (5 bases). CDR3 length: 14 amino acids. From germline, CDR1 is WNHNN and CDR2 SYGVQD (reference sequence). Trimming pared 4 bases from V and 2 bases from J, leaving 11 bases between. The CDR3 region is CASSGSGPQETQYF. CDR3 in DNA: TGCGCCAGCAGTGGAAGCGGCCCACAAGAGACCCAGTACTTC.

This clonotype appeared a few times. This chain uses TRBV19 with TRBJ2-5; TRBD2 agrees at 9 bases. From germline, CDR1 is LNHDA and CDR2 SQIVND (reference sequence). The CDR3 spans 19 residues. V dropped 3 bases and J dropped 5; count of bases not matched to a gene: 19. The CDR3 DNA reads as TGTGCCAGTAGTATTTCCTCTAGCGGGAACAACCCGCCCTTGGAGACCCAGTACTTC. Translating it yields CASSISSSGNNPPLETQYF.

The V gene is TRBV7-2, the J gene TRBJ2-6; D is unresolved. V was clipped by 0 bases and J by 1 base, with 4 bases between them. CDR3 length: 15 amino acids. The germline V gene has CDR1 SGHTA and CDR2 FQGNSA. The CDR3 loop is CASSLAQSGANVLTF. The CDR3 DNA reads as TGTGCCAGCAGCTTAGCACAGTCTGGGGCCAACGTCCTGACTTTC.

The J gene is TRBJ1-6, the V gene TRBV5-1, with 9 bases lining up with TRBD1. CDR3 size: 16 residues. Losses at the gene ends were 0 bases for V and 9 bases for J; bases not matched to a gene: 7. CDR1 and CDR2 from the germline V gene are SGHRS and YFSETQ. The CDR3 coding sequence is TGCGCCAGCAGCTTGGCCCCGGGACAGGGATCTTCACCCCTCCACTTT. Residues: CASSLAPGQGSSPLHF.

This clonotype was counted only a few times. V gene TRBV9 combines with J gene TRBJ2-5; unclear D gene. The CDR3 is 15 residues long. V lost 1 base and J 5 bases, leaving 15 bases between the germline ends. Germline CDR1 SGDLS, CDR2 YYNGEE. This CDR3 reads CASSVSPRSEETQYF. Written as DNA, the CDR3 is TGTGCCAGCAGCGTATCTCCCAGGTCGGAGGAGACCCAGTACTTC. Full variable domain (missing parts from reference TRBV9 and TRBJ2-5): DSGVTQTPKHLITATGQRVTLRCSPRSGDLSVYWYQQSLDQGLQFLIQYYNGEERAKGNILERFSAQQFPDLHSELNLSSLELGDSALYFCASSVSPRSEETQYFGPGTRLLVL.

The chain combines TRBV20-1 with TRBJ2-4; D gene ambiguous. Germline V gene lookup returns CDR1 DFQATT and CDR2 SNEGSKA (reference sequence). The CDR3 contains 13 residues. V lost 6 bases to trimming and J lost 0 bases, with 9 bases between them. The CDR3 DNA reads as TGCAGTGCCCGGACGAGAGCCAAAAACATTCAGTACTTC. Its protein product is CSARTRAKNIQYF.

The chain has TRBV20-1 and TRBJ2-7; D gene unclear. Trimming cost V 3 bases and J 0 bases, with 9 bases left between them. Germline V gene sequence: CDR1 DFQATT, CDR2 SNEGSKA (reference sequence). CDR3 size: 13 residues. The CDR3 loop reads CSARRRDSYEQYF. The DNA of the CDR3 is TGCAGTGCTAGGAGGCGAGACTCCTACGAGCAGTACTTC.

Of note for this clonotype: A read error may produce the germline difference seen at one junction end. The chain links TRBV4-3 to TRBJ1-1; the D is unclear. Germline V gene lookup returns CDR1 LGHNA and CDR2 YSLEER. This CDR3 comprises 15 residues. The CDR3 DNA sequence: TGCGCCAGGAGCCAAGGGCCGCGAACGAACACTGAAGCTTTCTTT. This codes for CARSQGPRTNTEAFF.

This clonotype has more than one count but fewer than ten. The rearrangement joins TRBV11-2 to TRBJ2-7; 7 bases match TRBD1. This CDR3 comprises 16 residues. The V gene end was trimmed by 2 bases and the J gene end by 4 bases; junction bases not matched to a gene: 11. Germline loops: CDR1 SGHAT, CDR2 FQNNGV. Here the CDR3 DNA reads TGTGCCAGCAGCTTAACCTCCGACAGGGTTAAATACGAGCAGTACTTC. Its protein product is CASSLTSDRVKYEQYF.